The clone carrying this TCR beta chain was counted only a few times. The antigen is undetermined. The CDR3 is made up of 13 amino acids. The trim removed 4 bases at V and 4 bases at J, leaving 1 base unmatched. Germline CDR1 SGHNT, CDR2 YYREEE (reference sequence). This specimen comes from a study of T cell responses to AZD1222 COVID-19 vaccine. The study's findings and limits: There were vaccine-associated CD4 TCRs across spike, dominant at 160-218 and 743-854. The study sampled repertoires only after the peak T cell response. The study found Spike-specific TCR breadth and depth rose after two AZD1222 doses. Most donors were white British and more were female, and clonal diversity was possibly underestimated.

This table comes from immunoSEQ multiplex PCR, and its TCRdb copy is limited to in-frame clones, with some not included. The sample records about 270,000 clones, 94% being singletons. The gene calls are TRBV5-4 and TRBJ2-2, with 7 positions matching TRBD2. This receptor was identified in an adult who received the AZD1222 COVID-19 vaccine. The sample was peripheral blood, taken 28 days after the second AZD1222 dose. The CDR3 spells CASSRGVTGELFF. The CDR3 DNA reads as TGTGCCAGCAGCCGGGGGGTCACCGGGGAGCTGTTTTTT. Looking up the rest from reference TRBV5-4 and TRBJ2-2 gives the full variable domain: ETGVTQSPTHLIKTRGQQVTLRCSSQSGHNTVSWYQQALGQGPQFIFQYYREEENGRGNFPPRFSGLQFPNYSSELNVNALELDDSALYLCASSRGVTGELFFGEGSRLTVL.